The 31 T cell receptor beta chains listed next were all sequenced from one sample in a study of T cell repertoires in cytomegalovirus infection. TCRdb analysed the reads with MiXCR anew, one entry per CDR3 protein. The sample consists of around 530,000 distinct CDR3 sequences, 26% of them appearing once. Sample: PBMCs. These receptor sequences come from a human donor in good health (CMV status not recorded). Some clones in this sample may be carry-over from other donors' samples.

This clonotype was seen repeatedly, ten times or more. The J gene is TRBJ1-4, the V gene TRBV7-2; TRBD1 aligns across 10 bases. The CDR3 runs 14 residues. CDR1 and CDR2 (germline): SGHTA, FQGNSA. Unmatched junction bases numbered 4, after V lost 5 bases and J lost 7 bases. CDR3 bases: TGTGCCAGCAGCCCCGGGACAGGGGTTGAAAAACTGTTTTTT. It specifies CASSPGTGVEKLFF.

This chain connects TRBV11-2 to TRBJ1-5; D remains ambiguous. The CDR3 covers 13 residues. The germline CDR1 and CDR2 sequences are SGHAT and FQNNGV. Trimming removed 5 bases at V and 7 bases at J, with 12 bases between. Here the CDR3 reads CASSPQAGQPQHF. The CDR3 DNA is TGTGCCAGCAGCCCCCAAGCTGGGCAGCCCCAGCATTTT.

The gene calls are TRBV18 and TRBJ1-1; TRBD1 matches at 9 bases. This CDR3 spans 15 amino acids. Germline CDR1 is KGHSH and CDR2 is LQKENI. After removal of 4 bases from V and 5 bases from J, the junction contained 8 bases not matched to a gene. The CDR3 protein is CASSLRRTGVTEAFF. For the CDR3, the DNA is TGTGCCAGCTCACTTCGCCGGACAGGGGTAACTGAAGCTTTCTTT.

This clonotype was picked up a small number of times. The chain links TRBV6-5 to TRBJ2-3; 9 positions agree with TRBD1. CDR3 size: 15 residues. V gave up 5 bases and J gave up 6 bases; unmatched junction bases: 9. Germline values: CDR1 MNHEY, CDR2 SVGAGI. CDR3 sequence (DNA): TGTGCCAGCAGTATGGGACAGGGTCTGGCGGATACGCAGTATTTT. Translated: CASSMGQGLADTQYF.

This clonotype has just a few counts. The chain links TRBV6-5 to TRBJ2-5; 11 bases fit TRBD2. The junction had 5 bases not matched to a gene; V was cut back by 4 bases and J by 4 bases. Germline assignment: CDR1 MNHEY and CDR2 SVGAGI. The CDR3 runs to 15 residues. The CDR3, as DNA: TGTGCCAGCAGTTTAACCGGGACTAGCGGAGAGACCCAGTACTTC. Translation gives CASSLTGTSGETQYF.

The J gene is TRBJ2-3, the V gene TRBV6-1, with D perhaps given as TRBD1 or TRBD2 (5 bases each). Trimming took 4 bases from V and 0 from J, leaving 23 bases between them. This CDR3 is built from 19 residues. The germline gives CDR1 MNHNS, CDR2 SASEGT. The DNA of the CDR3 is TGTGCCAGCAGTGTTCTGGGGCCGAGAAGCGGAGCAAGCACAGATACGCAGTATTTT. It is translated as CASSVLGPRSGASTDTQYF.

CDR3 loop: CASSQDPNAYNEQFF. The CDR3 DNA is TGCGCCAGCAGCCAGGATCCGAACGCCTACAATGAGCAGTTCTTC. The chain uses TRBV4-3 and TRBJ2-1; no firm D call. The CDR3 runs 15 residues. With 3 bases removed from V and 2 bases from J, the gap between germline ends came to 11 bases. Germline lookup yields CDR1 LGHNA and CDR2 YSLEER.

V is TRBV10-3 and J is TRBJ1-2; D unresolved. Trimming took 10 bases from V and 1 from J, leaving 13 bases between them. CDR3 length: 13 residues. Per the germline V gene, CDR1 is ENHRY and CDR2 is SYGVKD. CDR3: CANKATDNYGYTF. As DNA, the CDR3 is TGTGCCAACAAGGCCACAGATAACTATGGCTACACCTTC.

The V gene is TRBV12-5, the J gene TRBJ1-1; tentative D call: TRBD1 (5 bases). V lost 6 bases and J lost 1, with 30 bases in between. Germline CDR1 and CDR2: LGHNT and FRNRAP. CDR3 length equals 20 residues. The CDR3 sequence: CASGLLYRTLPLLRNTEAFF. The CDR3 nucleotides are TGTGCTAGTGGCCTACTATATCGGACACTACCCTTGTTGCGGAACACTGAAGCTTTCTTT.

This clonotype came up many times. The V gene is TRBV7-2, the J gene TRBJ2-6; unclear D gene. Germline CDR1 SGHTA, CDR2 FQGNSA. Trimming shortened V by 3 bases and J by 1 base, and 10 bases separated the two germline ends. The CDR3 consists of 16 residues. Written as DNA, the CDR3 is TGTGCCAGCAGCTTGTCGGTTTCGTCTGGGGCCAACGTCCTGACTTTC. This gives the protein CASSLSVSSGANVLTF.

This clonotype was detected a few times. The rearrangement joins TRBV14 to TRBJ2-2; D possibly uses TRBD1 or TRBD2 (5 bases each). The CDR3 has 15 amino acids. Germline loops: CDR1 SGHDN, CDR2 FVKESK. Trimming pared 4 bases from V and 3 bases from J, leaving 12 bases between. CDR3 sequence: CASSPLGPYTGELFF. The CDR3 bases are TGTGCCAGCAGCCCTTTGGGACCCTACACCGGGGAGCTGTTTTTT.

The CDR3 coding sequence is TGTGCCAGCAGCTTTGGACAGGGGCTAGATACGCAGTATTTT. This sequence encodes CASSFGQGLDTQYF. The chain uses TRBV28 and TRBJ2-3; 9 positions agree with TRBD1. Germline V CDR1 and CDR2: MDHEN, SYDVKM. Losses at the gene ends were 6 bases for V and 5 bases for J; bases not matched to a gene: 6. The CDR3 contains 14 residues.

V is TRBV20-1 and J is TRBJ1-3; TRBD1 is a possible D gene (5 bases). This CDR3 has 15 residues. The germline gives CDR1 DFQATT, CDR2 SNEGSKA (reference sequence). V gave up 2 bases and J gave up 0 bases, with 11 bases separating them. The DNA for the CDR3 is TGCAGTGCTAGAATAGGGACGGTCTCTGGAAACACCATATATTTT. It is translated as CSARIGTVSGNTIYF.

This clonotype was detected many times. The genes are TRBV7-2 and TRBJ1-1, with 7 bases aligning to TRBD1. This CDR3 has 17 residues. V shed 2 bases, J shed 2 bases, and the junction held 11 bases outside the gene matches. Looked up from germline, CDR1 is SGHTA and CDR2 is FQGNSA. CDR3 nucleotides: TGTGCCAGCAGCTTAACTGTATTTACAGGGGTCAACACTGAAGCTTTCTTT. It yields the protein CASSLTVFTGVNTEAFF.

The chain has TRBV19 and TRBJ2-1; unclear D gene. The CDR3 runs 12 residues. V dropped 5 bases and J dropped 4 bases, with 6 bases sitting between them. Germline CDR1 and CDR2: LNHDA and SQIVND (reference sequence). In DNA form, the CDR3 reads TGTGCCAGTAGTCACAAATACAATGAGCAGTTCTTC. Amino acid sequence: CASSHKYNEQFF.

The J gene is TRBJ2-5, the V gene TRBV4-3; D is undetermined. With 0 bases removed from V and 4 bases from J, the gap between germline ends came to 6 bases. CDR3 length equals 13 residues. Germline-derived CDR1 and CDR2 are LGHNA and YSLEER. The CDR3 protein is CASSQDKGETQYF. The CDR3 DNA reads as TGCGCCAGCAGCCAAGATAAGGGAGAGACCCAGTACTTC.

The V and J genes are TRBV24-1 and TRBJ2-7; the D is unclear. V gave up 1 base and J gave up 4 bases, with 10 bases separating them. Per germline, CDR1 KGHDR and CDR2 SFDVKD. The CDR3 is made up of 14 amino acids. The CDR3 is CATSDFSTNYEQYF. DNA for the CDR3: TGTGCCACCAGTGATTTTTCGACAAATTACGAGCAGTACTTC.

The rearrangement links TRBV7-2 to TRBJ2-7, with D perhaps TRBD2 (5 bases). Trimming shortened V by 4 bases and J by 2 bases, and 12 bases separated the two germline ends. Germline CDR1 and CDR2: SGHTA and FQGNSA. The CDR3 sequence is 14 residues long. For the CDR3, the DNA is TGTGCCAGCAGCTACGGACCCGGGGCCTACGAGCAGTACGTC. Protein product: CASSYGPGAYEQYV.

This chain links TRBV6-2 or TRBV6-3 with TRBJ2-2, with 10 bases identical to TRBD2. Per germline, CDR1 MNHEY and CDR2 SVGEGT. CDR3 size: 15 residues. Unmatched junction bases numbered 8, after V lost 6 bases and J lost 7 bases. The DNA of the CDR3 is TGTGCCAGCAGCCCGAGCGGGAGGGTCGGCGGGGAGCTGTTTTTT. Translating gives CASSPSGRVGGELFF.

This clonotype showed up just a few times. The chain recombines TRBV12-5 with TRBJ1-2; D may be TRBD1 (5 bases). The CDR3 sequence is 12 residues long. The germline V gene has CDR1 LGHNT and CDR2 FRNRAP. Between the trimmed V and J ends, which lost 6 bases and 2 bases, there was a span of 7 bases. This chain's CDR3 is CASGTENYGYTF. CDR3 sequence (DNA): TGTGCTAGTGGGACAGAGAACTATGGCTACACCTTC.

J is TRBJ1-4 and V is TRBV28; TRBD1 matches 7 bases. The V gene's germline CDR1 is MDHEN and CDR2 SYDVKM. After removal of 5 bases from V and 6 bases from J, the junction contained 12 bases not matched to a gene. The CDR3 extends over 16 amino acids. This CDR3 reads CASSPPRQGSYEKLFF. The CDR3, as DNA: TGTGCCAGCAGTCCCCCCAGACAGGGTAGCTATGAAAAACTGTTTTTT.

A few counts support this clonotype. CDR3 nucleotides: TGTGCCAGCAGTAAAGGGACTAGCGGTTTATCAGATACGCAGTATTTT. Protein sequence: CASSKGTSGLSDTQYF. V is TRBV2 and J is TRBJ2-3, with 11 nucleotides matching TRBD2. CDR1 SNHLY and CDR2 FYNNEI come from the germline V gene. The ends lost 5 bases at V and 4 bases at J; junction bases unmatched: 8. The CDR3 loop spans 16 amino acids.

A few counts support this clonotype. The chain has TRBV6-5 and TRBJ2-7; no reliable D call. The V and J ends lost 0 bases and 7 bases respectively, with 16 bases between them. Germline CDR1 and CDR2: MNHEY and SVGAGI. There are 15 residues in the CDR3. CDR3 nucleotide sequence: TGTGCCAGCAGTTACTCAGGCAGCCCCTTTTTGGAGCAGTACTTC. This translates into CASSYSGSPFLEQYF.

The chain carries TRBV4-1 and TRBJ2-2; a possible D gene is TRBD2 (5 bases). V dropped 9 bases and J dropped 1 base, with 12 bases sitting between them. The germline gives CDR1 MGHRA, CDR2 YSYEKL. This CDR3 region has 14 residues. This CDR3 reads CASKLAENTGELFF. Written as DNA, the CDR3 is TGCGCCAGTAAGCTAGCAGAGAACACCGGGGAGCTGTTTTTT.

The V gene is TRBV6-2 or TRBV6-3, the J gene TRBJ1-1; D ambiguous. The CDR3 runs 13 residues. The germline V gene encodes CDR1 MNHEY and CDR2 SVGEGT. Trimming removed 5 bases from V and 5 bases from J, with 12 bases in between. The CDR3 DNA is TGTGCCAGCAGTGGGCACTCGAGAACTGAAGCTTTCTTT. Translated, it gives CASSGHSRTEAFF.

The genes are TRBV6-2 or TRBV6-3 and TRBJ2-3; maybe TRBD2 (5 bases). The length of the CDR3 is 16 residues. The V gene's germline CDR1 is MNHEY and CDR2 SVGEGT. Between the trimmed V and J ends, which lost 7 bases and 0 bases, there was a span of 17 bases. The CDR3, as DNA: TGTGCCAGCACCCCCCTTTGGAGGTCTAGCACAGATACGCAGTATTTT. It codes for CASTPLWRSSTDTQYF.

The chain carries TRBV20-1 and TRBJ2-3; weak D call: TRBD2 (9 bases). The CDR3 has 19 residues. Germline V gene sequence: CDR1 DFQATT, CDR2 SNEGSKA (reference sequence). The ends were cut back, 2 bases at V and 2 bases at J, with 26 bases in the middle. The chain's CDR3 is CSARPPQGDAGGNTDTQYF. The CDR3 nucleotides read TGCAGTGCTAGACCTCCACAGGGGGACGCGGGAGGGAACACAGATACGCAGTATTTT.

The rearrangement joins TRBV19 to TRBJ2-3, with 13 bases matching TRBD2. The J segment lost 4 bases and the V segment lost 5 bases, leaving 3 bases of the junction unmatched. CDR1 and CDR2 from the germline V gene are LNHDA and SQIVND (reference sequence). The length of the CDR3 is 15 residues. This chain's CDR3 is CASSHTSGRADTQYF. The CDR3 DNA is TGTGCCAGTAGTCATACTAGCGGGAGGGCAGATACGCAGTATTTT.

This clonotype has a handful of counts. The J gene is TRBJ2-3, the V gene TRBV6-1, with 7 nucleotides matching TRBD1. Trimming cost V 7 bases and J 2 bases; bases outside gene matches: 9. The CDR3 contains 15 residues. In germline, CDR1 is MNHNS, CDR2 SASEGT. The CDR3: CASTPGTANTDTQYF. The DNA of the CDR3 is TGTGCCAGCACTCCTGGGACAGCTAACACAGATACGCAGTATTTT.

Ten or more counts support this clonotype. J is TRBJ1-1 and V is TRBV7-3; no clear D gene. The CDR3 spans 13 residues. Per the germline V gene, CDR1 is SGHTA and CDR2 is FQGTGA. Trimming took 3 bases from V and 1 from J, leaving 6 bases between them. CDR3 residues: CASSFYTNTEAFF. The DNA for the CDR3 is TGTGCCAGCAGCTTCTACACGAACACTGAAGCTTTCTTT.

This clonotype was observed many times. The rearrangement links TRBV7-8 to TRBJ2-1, with a weak D call TRBD2 (5 bases). The CDR3 sequence is 13 residues long. The V and J ends lost 7 bases and 7 bases respectively, with 14 bases between them. Germline CDR1 SGHVS, CDR2 FQNEAQ. The CDR3: CASTTRVRNEQFF. In nucleotides, the CDR3 is TGTGCCAGCACCACGAGGGTTAGGAATGAGCAGTTCTTC.